This entry is about one T cell receptor beta chain. This sample stems from a study of T cells expressing NK-cell markers. Using the 5' RACE reads, TCRdb records one entry per CDR3 protein without DNA. Recorded for this sample: 250,000 or so distinct CDR3 sequences. In germline, CDR1 is MNHEY, CDR2 SVGEGT. The CDR3 contains 16 residues. The specimen was blood T cells: a sorted CD56 or NKG2C T cell subset, CD4+ or CD8+ T cells, or bulk PBMC T cells (not recorded which). This rearrangement joins TRBV6-2 or TRBV6-3 to TRBJ1-1; as DNA is missing, the TRBD1 call by TCRdb cannot be tested. The sequence came from a woman between 18 and 69 years old in good health. CDR3 residues: CASSRQTGTLNTEAFF.